Presented here are 21 T cell receptor beta chains from one specimen sequenced in a study of OX40 agonist ivuxolimab in advanced cancers. TCRdb keeps only in-frame clones here, not all; method: immunoSEQ multiplex PCR. Of over 50,000 clones in the sample, about 89% were seen once. The specimen was CD4+ or CD8+ T cells sorted from blood, collected in a trial of the OX40 agonist ivuxolimab. The origin of the receptors is an adult with an advanced solid tumor such as melanoma, head and neck, liver or kidney cancer.

The chain joins TRBV7-2 to TRBJ2-7; perhaps TRBD1 as D (6 bases). CDR1 SGHTA and CDR2 FQGNSA come from the germline V gene. The CDR3 length is 13 residues. V was cut by 5 bases and J by 6 bases, with 14 bases left in between. The DNA of the CDR3 is TGTGCCAGCAGCCCCGACAGGCGTAGCGAGCAGTACTTC. This encodes CASSPDRRSEQYF.

This chain uses TRBV6-5 with TRBJ2-7; a weak D match, TRBD2 (6 bases). Trimming removed 6 bases at V and 7 bases at J, with 22 bases between. Germline V gene lookup returns CDR1 MNHEY and CDR2 SVGAGI. CDR3 length equals 15 residues. The CDR3, as DNA: TGTGCCAGCAGCCCAACTTCCGCCGGGACTGGTGAGCAGTACTTC. Amino acid sequence: CASSPTSAGTGEQYF.

The chain uses TRBV4-1 and TRBJ2-2; maybe TRBD2 (6 bases). This CDR3 spans 16 amino acids. Germline V gene sequence: CDR1 MGHRA, CDR2 YSYEKL. Trimming removed 4 bases from V and 0 bases from J, with 12 bases in between. The CDR3 region is CASSLKGLPNTGELFF. The CDR3 nucleotides are TGCGCCAGCAGCCTTAAGGGACTTCCGAACACCGGGGAGCTGTTTTTT.

The chain has TRBV6-1 and TRBJ1-1; perhaps TRBD1 as D (6 bases). The CDR3 is 17 residues long. Trimming removed 4 bases from V and 4 bases from J, with 22 bases in between. CDR1 MNHNS and CDR2 SASEGT come from the germline V gene. CDR3: CASSAAGRGLRRTEAFF. CDR3 sequence (DNA): TGTGCCAGCAGTGCGGCAGGCAGGGGTTTAAGGCGCACTGAAGCTTTCTTT.

In the case of this clone: The junction and the germline gene differ at one end; a read error may be behind it. The chain is built from TRBV27 and TRBJ1-1, with D unresolved. The CDR3 runs to 15 residues. Looked up from germline, CDR1 is MNHEY and CDR2 is SMNVEV (reference sequence). The CDR3 coding sequence is TGTGCCAGCAGTATATCCCCGCAGATTGGAACTGAAGCTTTCTTT. Amino acid sequence: CASSISPQIGTEAFF.

The rearrangement joins TRBV25-1 to TRBJ2-4; D remains ambiguous. Per the germline V gene, CDR1 is MGHDK and CDR2 is SYGVNS. Trimming pared 4 bases from V and 5 bases from J, leaving 12 bases between. The CDR3 totals 14 residues. The CDR3 sequence is CASSGRTVENIQYF. CDR3 sequence (DNA): TGTGCCAGCAGTGGTCGGACCGTAGAAAACATTCAGTACTTC.

The chain uses TRBV10-3 and TRBJ2-3, with a tentative D call TRBD1 (5 bases). The CDR3 is 11 residues long. Germline V gene sequence: CDR1 ENHRY, CDR2 SYGVKD. V lost 6 bases, J lost 4 bases, and 5 bases lay in between. CDR3 in DNA: TGTGCCATCAGACAGGCAGATACGCAGTATTTT. It specifies CAIRQADTQYF.

The chain is built from TRBV6-5 and TRBJ1-4, with 9 bases that match TRBD1. J was trimmed by 3 bases and V by 7 bases; bases with no gene match: 6. This CDR3 has 15 residues. The germline V gene has CDR1 MNHEY and CDR2 SVGAGI. CDR3 protein: CASTNRGLANEKLFF. In DNA form, the CDR3 reads TGTGCCAGCACCAACAGGGGGCTGGCTAATGAAAAACTGTTTTTT.

The CDR3 region is CASSFPGGFGYTF. The DNA of the CDR3 is TGTGCCAGCAGCTTCCCGGGGGGGTTTGGCTACACCTTC. The chain recombines TRBV2 with TRBJ1-2; TRBD1 is a possible D gene (5 bases). Germline-derived CDR1 and CDR2 are SNHLY and FYNNEI. Trimming pared 6 bases from V and 7 bases from J, leaving 15 bases between. CDR3 size: 13 residues.

CDR3 region: CASSRRTDYEQYF. In nucleotides, the CDR3 is TGTGCCAGCAGCCGTAGGACTGATTACGAGCAGTACTTC. This chain joins TRBV14 and TRBJ2-7, with a weak D call TRBD2 (5 bases). Germline CDR1 is SGHDN and CDR2 is FVKESK. The V end was cut by 4 bases, the J end by 4 bases, with 11 bases between. This CDR3 spans 13 amino acids.

The chain has TRBV9 and TRBJ2-1; the D is unclear. Trimming took 0 bases from V and 5 from J, leaving 9 bases between them. Germline V CDR1 and CDR2: SGDLS, YYNGEE. The CDR3 extends over 14 amino acids. CDR3 region: CASSVEFLHNEQFF. The CDR3 nucleotides are TGTGCCAGCAGCGTAGAGTTCTTGCACAATGAGCAGTTCTTC.

The CDR3 nucleotides read TGCAGTACCGGGGGCTATGGGGCTTATTTT. It specifies CSTGGYGAYF. The chain uses TRBV20-1 and TRBJ2-3, with D perhaps given as TRBD1 or TRBD2 (6 bases each). CDR1 is DFQATT and CDR2 is SNEGSKA in the germline V gene (reference sequence). Trimming took 8 bases from V and 15 from J, leaving 18 bases between them. The CDR3 has 10 residues.

The V call is TRBV15, the J call TRBJ2-3; D assignment may be TRBD1 or TRBD2 (5 bases each). The germline V gene encodes CDR1 LNHNV and CDR2 YYDKDF (reference sequence). The CDR3 spans 14 residues. Trimming pared 3 bases from V and 3 bases from J, leaving 10 bases between. The CDR3 DNA reads as TGTGCCACCAGCAGGGGGGACGGGACAGATACGCAGTATTTT. This sequence encodes CATSRGDGTDTQYF.

Remarks on this clone: The sample carries other DNA sequences with the same CDR3. CDR3 DNA: TGTGCCAGTAGACTAGCGGACACAGATACGCAGTATTTT. Translation: CASRLADTDTQYF. V and J are TRBV6-1 and TRBJ2-3; 9 positions agree with TRBD2. V shed 9 bases and J 2 bases; nucleotides not matched to a gene: 3. The CDR3 length is 13 residues. Looked up from germline, CDR1 is MNHNS and CDR2 is SASEGT.

The chain has TRBV30 and TRBJ2-3; D possibly corresponds to TRBD1 (5 bases). Trimming stripped 6 bases from V and 0 bases from J, with 7 bases between. In germline, CDR1 is GTSNPN, CDR2 SVGIG (reference sequence). The length of the CDR3 is 12 residues. The CDR3 DNA sequence: TGTGCCTGTGACAGCAGCACAGATACGCAGTATTTT. Protein sequence: CACDSSTDTQYF.

V usage is TRBV5-1 and J usage is TRBJ2-3; TRBD1 matches 7 bases. Germline V gives CDR1 SGHRS, CDR2 YFSETQ. CDR3 size: 15 residues. Trimming cost V 2 bases and J 0 bases; bases outside gene matches: 3. The CDR3 DNA reads as TGCGCCAGCAGCTTACAGGGGTCTAGCACAGATACGCAGTATTTT. Amino acids: CASSLQGSSTDTQYF.

This chain joins TRBV6-1 and TRBJ2-1; weak D call: TRBD2 (7 bases). The CDR3 length is 17 residues. CDR1 is MNHNS, CDR2 SASEGT, per germline. Trimming took off 2 bases at V and 1 base at J, with 15 bases between the two ends. The CDR3 spells CASSEMSGGASYNEQFF. The CDR3 DNA reads as TGTGCCAGCAGTGAAATGAGTGGGGGGGCATCCTACAATGAGCAGTTCTTC.

The chain employs TRBV7-3 and TRBJ2-7, with D perhaps given as TRBD1 or TRBD2 (6 bases each). Trimming stripped 5 bases from V and 3 bases from J, with 11 bases between. There are 13 residues in the CDR3. The germline gives CDR1 SGHTA, CDR2 FQGTGA. This CDR3 is CASSIRGDYEQYF. The CDR3 DNA sequence: TGTGCCAGCAGCATTAGGGGGGACTACGAGCAGTACTTC. Full variable domain (outside the CDR3, taken from reference TRBV7-3 and TRBJ2-7): GAGVSQTPSNKVTEKGKYVELRCDPISGHTALYWYRQSLGQGPEFLIYFQGTGAADDSGLPNDRFFAVRPEGSVSTLKIQRTERGDSAVYLCASSIRGDYEQYFGPGTRLTVT.

The V and J genes are TRBV2 and TRBJ2-3, with D perhaps TRBD2 (6 bases). The CDR3 is 15 amino acids. The germline gives CDR1 SNHLY, CDR2 FYNNEI. Trimming removed 2 bases from V and 5 bases from J, with 14 bases in between. Written as DNA, the CDR3 is TGTGCCAGCAGTGAATCCCCCGCCGGGAGAGATACGCAGTATTTT. Protein: CASSESPAGRDTQYF. Supplemented by reference TRBV2 and TRBJ2-3, the full variable domain reads EPEVTQTPSHQVTQMGQEVILRCVPISNHLYFYWYRQILGQKVEFLVSFYNNEISEKSEIFDDQFSVERPDGSNFTLKIRSTKLEDSAMYFCASSESPAGRDTQYFGPGTRLTVL.

J is TRBJ1-2 and V is TRBV6-5; possibly TRBD1 for D (5 bases). The CDR3 has 13 amino acids. V gave up 7 bases and J gave up 10 bases, with 19 bases separating them. Germline V gives CDR1 MNHEY, CDR2 SVGAGI. The CDR3 spells CASTQGGVRAYTF. As DNA, the CDR3 is TGTGCCAGCACCCAGGGCGGTGTTAGAGCCTACACCTTC.

The rearrangement links TRBV5-8 to TRBJ2-5; 9 bases agree with TRBD1. Germline CDR1 is SGHTS and CDR2 is YDEGEE. V shed 5 bases and J 5 bases; nucleotides not matched to a gene: 7. The CDR3 has 14 residues. The CDR3 DNA reads as TGTGCCAGCAGGGTAACAGGGGGCTGGGAGACCCAGTACTTC. Its protein is CASRVTGGWETQYF.